The clone carrying this T cell receptor (beta chain) was counted at least ten times. Its antigen is still unknown. This entry belongs to a study of CD8 T cells in ankylosing spondylitis. TCRdb redid the calling of the 5' RACE reads with MiXCR, one entry per CDR3 protein. The sample has around 250,000 distinct CDR3 sequences; 9.5% to 12% are singletons. The CDR3 covers 16 residues. Germline assignment: CDR1 DFQATT and CDR2 SNEGSKA (reference sequence). The V segment lost 3 bases and the J segment 1 base; nucleotides outside the gene matches: 10. Study results and limitations: Reportedly, matched ankylosing spondylitis synovial fluid was significantly enriched for disease-linked clones. A number of the motif variants had already been described in reactive arthritis synovial fluid and blood. In ankylosing spondylitis blood, a motif of about 8 highly homologous TCR beta variants appeared characteristic.

The sequencing sample was made of blood, either unsorted or a sorted T cell fraction (not recorded which). The chain uses TRBV20-1 and TRBJ2-3, with 7 bases that match TRBD2. The receptor was isolated from a male donor with ankylosing spondylitis or in good health (not recorded which). The CDR3 DNA is TGCAGTGCTAGTTCCGTCGGGAGGCCCGGCACAGATACGCAGTATTTT. It translates to CSASSVGRPGTDTQYF.